Following are 11 T cell receptor beta chains from one sample sequenced in a study of cytomegalovirus exposure and HLA in healthy donors. The PCR had 60 Vbeta and 13 Jbeta primers. Produced via immunoSEQ multiplex PCR; TCRdb's table is partial and in-frame only. The sample holds 170,000 or so clones, around 82% seen once. Sequenced material: PBMCs. The receptors here all came from a man in his forties in good health and CMV-seronegative.

This chain uses TRBV7-2 with TRBJ2-3; tentatively, D is TRBD1 (6 bases). From germline, CDR1 is SGHTA and CDR2 FQGNSA. This CDR3 has 14 amino acids. V gave up 5 bases and J gave up 4 bases, with 13 bases separating them. The CDR3 spells CASSPEGVADTQYF. The CDR3 bases are TGTGCCAGCAGCCCCGAGGGGGTTGCAGATACGCAGTATTTT.

As regards this clone: Other DNA sequences in this specimen translate into the identical CDR3. The rearrangement uses TRBV7-9 and TRBJ2-3, with no clear D. V was trimmed by 3 bases and J by 0 bases, leaving 7 bases between them. Germline values: CDR1 SEHNR, CDR2 FQNEAQ (reference sequence). This CDR3 spans 14 amino acids. The CDR3 nucleotides are TGTGCCAGCAGCTTGTCCCTTAGCACAGATACGCAGTATTTT. As protein: CASSLSLSTDTQYF.

The V gene is TRBV6-7, the J gene TRBJ2-2, with a tentative D call TRBD1 (6 bases). TRBV6-7 is filed as an ORF, its function uncertain. With 9 bases removed from V and 0 bases from J, the gap between germline ends came to 11 bases. The CDR3 consists of 14 residues. The CDR3: CASDRPPNTGELFF. CDR3 nucleotides: TGTGCCAGTGACAGGCCGCCGAACACCGGGGAGCTGTTTTTT.

The table lists this clone with a count of one. V and J are TRBV7-8 and TRBJ2-6, with unresolved D. V lost 3 bases, J lost 1 base, and 4 bases lay in between. CDR1 is SGHVS and CDR2 is FQNEAQ in the germline V gene. This CDR3 is built from 14 residues. CDR3: CASSFSSGANVLTF. The CDR3 bases are TGTGCCAGCAGCTTTTCATCTGGGGCCAACGTCCTGACTTTC.

This clone was found a few times. The rearrangement links TRBV11-1 to TRBJ2-3; 10 nucleotides align to TRBD2. This CDR3 comprises 16 residues. Germline-derived CDR1 and CDR2 are SGHAT and FQDESV (reference sequence). Trimming cost V 8 bases and J 4 bases; bases outside gene matches: 12. CDR3 sequence: CASARRLAGVSDTQYF. CDR3 coding DNA: TGTGCCAGCGCACGTCGCCTAGCGGGAGTCTCAGATACGCAGTATTTT.

The chain couples TRBV7-2 to TRBJ1-1; TRBD1 matches at 7 bases. Germline loops: CDR1 SGHTA, CDR2 FQGNSA. The CDR3 length is 14 residues. After removal of 3 bases from V and 5 bases from J, the junction contained 6 bases not matched to a gene. This CDR3 is CASSFRDRNTEAFF. The DNA for the CDR3 is TGTGCCAGCAGCTTCCGGGACAGAAATACTGAAGCTTTCTTT.

The chain recombines TRBV10-3 with TRBJ1-3; maybe TRBD1 (6 bases). Germline CDR1 and CDR2: ENHRY and SYGVKD. The V end was cut by 5 bases, the J end by 0 bases, with 14 bases between. The CDR3 spans 16 residues. The chain's CDR3 is CAISPTGIDSGNTIYF. The CDR3 DNA reads TGTGCCATCAGTCCTACAGGGATAGACTCTGGAAACACCATATATTTT.

The chain employs TRBV7-2 and TRBJ1-2, with 7 bases fitting TRBD1. Germline values: CDR1 SGHTA, CDR2 FQGNSA. With 1 base clipped from V and 8 bases from J, the junction kept 10 bases outside the gene matches. The CDR3 has 15 residues. The CDR3: CASSLGRQNRGGYTF. CDR3 DNA sequence: TGTGCCAGCAGCTTAGGGCGACAGAACAGGGGAGGCTACACCTTC.

The chain joins TRBV30 to TRBJ2-3; D is perhaps TRBD2 (5 bases). Germline V gene sequence: CDR1 GTSNPN, CDR2 SVGIG (reference sequence). Between the trimmed V and J ends, which lost 0 bases and 0 bases, there was a span of 13 bases. The CDR3 covers 16 residues. The CDR3 region is CAWSVRMKRSTDTQYF. CDR3 sequence (DNA): TGTGCCTGGAGTGTACGAATGAAGCGGAGCACAGATACGCAGTATTTT.

This clone was detected only a few times. The V and J genes are TRBV29-1 and TRBJ1-1; a weak D match, TRBD1 (6 bases). Trimming took off 6 bases at V and 11 bases at J, with 16 bases between the two ends. Germline V gene sequence: CDR1 SQVTM, CDR2 ANQGSEA. This CDR3 has 11 residues. The CDR3 protein is CSVGGATGAFF. CDR3 bases: TGCAGCGTCGGTGGGGCAACAGGGGCTTTCTTT. Variable domain in full (rest from reference TRBV29-1 and TRBJ1-1): SAVISQKPSRDICQRGTSLTIQCQVDSQVTMMFWYRQQPGQSLTLIATANQGSEATYESGFVIDKFPISRPNLTFSTLTVSNMSPEDSSIYLCSVGGATGAFFGQGTRLTVV.

This clone was seen a few times. This chain uses TRBV6-5 with TRBJ1-1; the match to TRBD1 covers 9 bases. CDR3 size: 12 residues. Germline-derived CDR1 and CDR2 are MNHEY and SVGAGI. V was pared by 6 bases and J by 4 bases, with 0 bases of the junction left unmatched. In DNA, the CDR3 is TGTGCCAGCAGACAGGGGGCCACTGAAGCTTTCTTT. Its protein product is CASRQGATEAFF.